These T cell receptor beta chains were read from a single sample in a study of identical twins. TCRdb analysed the 5' RACE reads with MiXCR anew, one entry per CDR3 protein. The table has 450,000 or so distinct CDR3 sequences, 12% to 15% seen once; the top ten hold roughly 0.5%. A further study also used this sample, focusing on yellow fever vaccine responses in identical twins.

Sequencing used CD4+ T cells sorted from blood. All receptors derive from a woman aged 18-29 years in good health. CDR3s leave out the opening cysteine and the closing phenylalanine or tryptophan.

j_call: TRBJ2-3
v_call: TRBV5-1
cdr3_aa: ASSLAVRALTDTQY

j_call: TRBJ2-3
v_call: TRBV7-6
cdr3_aa: ASSKRDRGKSTDTQY

j_call: TRBJ2-3
v_call: TRBV10-3
cdr3_aa: AIKAEGAGDTQY

j_call: TRBJ2-3
v_call: TRBV7-2
cdr3_aa: ASSPVIPDTQY

j_call: TRBJ1-6
v_call: TRBV20-1
cdr3_aa: SATVTGYSPLH

j_call: TRBJ1-5
v_call: TRBV6-1
cdr3_aa: ASSKQGASNQPQH

j_call: TRBJ2-5
v_call: TRBV20-1
cdr3_aa: SARALTGNQETQY

j_call: TRBJ2-7
v_call: TRBV7-6
cdr3_aa: ASSLVFGGRVGEQY

j_call: TRBJ2-6
v_call: TRBV7-9
cdr3_aa: ASSKQSSGANVLT

j_call: TRBJ2-2
v_call: TRBV4-2
cdr3_aa: ASSQDPASGELF

j_call: TRBJ2-1
v_call: TRBV11-1
cdr3_aa: ASSLASGGGANEQF

j_call: TRBJ2-1
v_call: TRBV29-1
cdr3_aa: SVSSRLERTEQF

j_call: TRBJ2-7
v_call: TRBV20-1
cdr3_aa: SAKPGLAGILYEQY

j_call: TRBJ2-7
v_call: TRBV5-5
cdr3_aa: ASSWVSNREQY

j_call: TRBJ2-7
v_call: TRBV15
cdr3_aa: ATSTTTLVSYEQY

j_call: TRBJ2-2
v_call: TRBV24-1
cdr3_aa: ATSDLKQTNTGELF

j_call: TRBJ2-3
v_call: TRBV6-5
cdr3_aa: ASSYVQGQADTQY

j_call: TRBJ2-7
v_call: TRBV9
cdr3_aa: ASSADRGRDHN

j_call: TRBJ2-5
v_call: TRBV20-1
cdr3_aa: SARSGGLETQY

j_call: TRBJ2-3
v_call: TRBV20-1
cdr3_aa: SARVDGLLTDTQY

j_call: TRBJ2-1
v_call: TRBV12-5
cdr3_aa: ASGWGQYNEQF

j_call: TRBJ1-5
v_call: TRBV12-3/TRBV12-4
cdr3_aa: ASSSGQFNQPQH

j_call: TRBJ1-1
v_call: TRBV12-5
cdr3_aa: ASGRDGLKSEAF

j_call: TRBJ2-1
v_call: TRBV2
cdr3_aa: ASSAGRRAYNEQF

j_call: TRBJ2-7
v_call: TRBV29-1
cdr3_aa: SVVQGAHEQY

j_call: TRBJ1-3
v_call: TRBV12-3/TRBV12-4
cdr3_aa: ASSDPRRTIY

j_call: TRBJ2-7
v_call: TRBV20-1
cdr3_aa: SAPYRTTTSEQY

j_call: TRBJ2-5
v_call: TRBV10-3
cdr3_aa: AISESRQLGAETQY

j_call: TRBJ2-3
v_call: TRBV28
cdr3_aa: ASSHSGRGTDTQY

j_call: TRBJ2-3
v_call: TRBV12-3/TRBV12-4
cdr3_aa: ASKPAVGATQY

j_call: TRBJ2-1
v_call: TRBV7-9
cdr3_aa: ASSIVGGGGSYNEQF

j_call: TRBJ2-1
v_call: TRBV2
cdr3_aa: ASSDIGGTSPNEQF

j_call: TRBJ1-2
v_call: TRBV20-1
cdr3_aa: SARDGQTLNYGYT

j_call: TRBJ1-4
v_call: TRBV5-1
cdr3_aa: ASSVQAFASNEKLF

j_call: TRBJ2-5
v_call: TRBV10-3
cdr3_aa: AISVAAGATQETQY

j_call: TRBJ2-7
v_call: TRBV5-1
cdr3_aa: ASSLEGTGGYEQY

j_call: TRBJ2-3
v_call: TRBV10-2
cdr3_aa: ASSGQGLTRDTQY

j_call: TRBJ2-1
v_call: TRBV14
cdr3_aa: ASSQVAGNRNEQF

j_call: TRBJ2-2
v_call: TRBV9
cdr3_aa: ASSAPLVTGELF

j_call: TRBJ2-1
v_call: TRBV30
cdr3_aa: AWSSAWEQF

j_call: TRBJ2-1
v_call: TRBV6-4
cdr3_aa: ASSDQGVGYNEQF

j_call: TRBJ2-7
v_call: TRBV12-5
cdr3_aa: ASGLGQGDTYEQY

j_call: TRBJ2-1
v_call: TRBV7-2
cdr3_aa: ANSTRERNEQF

j_call: TRBJ2-1
v_call: TRBV7-2
cdr3_aa: ASSQRRVQYNEQF